The 25 T cell receptor beta chains presented below share a single source sample, sequenced in a study of blood T cell repertoires in COVID-19 (dated by TCRdb to about 2020). The method behind the library was the immunoSEQ multiplex PCR assay. Not all clones reach the TCRdb copy of this immuneACCESS table, which keeps in-frame sequences only. Checked studies attribute under half of the gap to unresolved V genes and leave the rest unexplained. The sample yields some 170,000 clones; approximately 90% were counted once. Jointly, the top ten make up 1.6% of the sample. The sequenced sample consisted of peripheral blood. The source is a woman between 45 and 60 years old with acute or convalescent COVID-19.

J is TRBJ2-2 and V is TRBV5-4; 9 bases are shared with TRBD2. The length of the CDR3 is 16 residues. V dropped 0 bases and J dropped 7; count of bases not matched to a gene: 7. Germline loops: CDR1 SGHNT, CDR2 YYREEE (reference sequence). CDR3 protein: CASSLGASGINGELFF. CDR3 bases: TGTGCCAGCAGCTTGGGGGCTAGCGGGATTAACGGGGAGCTGTTTTTT.

The chain carries TRBV3-1 (or the pseudogene TRBV3-2) and TRBJ2-3; 12 nucleotides match TRBD2. The CDR3 extends over 16 amino acids. Germline V gene sequence: CDR1 LGHDT, CDR2 YNNKEL (reference sequence). Trimming at V came to 2 bases and at J to 4 bases, leaving 4 bases not matched to a gene. The CDR3 sequence is CASSQPGLAGSDTQYF. CDR3 sequence (DNA): TGTGCCAGCAGCCAACCCGGACTAGCGGGATCAGATACGCAGTATTTT.

This chain links TRBV11-2 with TRBJ2-2; 12 bases are a match to TRBD2. Germline V gives CDR1 SGHAT, CDR2 FQNNGV. The junction had 11 bases not matched to a gene; V was cut back by 5 bases and J by 1 base. This CDR3 comprises 19 residues. CDR3 coding DNA: TGTGCCAGCAGCCTTCGGACTAGCGGGGCCTTCGGGAACACCGGGGAGCTGTTTTTT. Protein: CASSLRTSGAFGNTGELFF.

The genes are TRBV19 and TRBJ1-5; D gene uncertain. This CDR3 comprises 14 residues. The germline V gene encodes CDR1 LNHDA and CDR2 SQIVND (reference sequence). Between the trimmed V and J ends, which lost 0 bases and 9 bases, there was a span of 12 bases. CDR3 in DNA: TGTGCCAGTAGTATAGAACGGGAGGAATGGCCCCAGCATTTT. Translated: CASSIEREEWPQHF. Looking up the rest from reference TRBV19 and TRBJ1-5 gives the full variable domain: DGGITQSPKYLFRKEGQNVTLSCEQNLNHDAMYWYRQDPGQGLRLIYYSQIVNDFQKGDIAEGYSVSREKKESFPLTVTSAQKNPTAFYLCASSIEREEWPQHFGDGTRLSIL.

This clone appeared a few times. The chain's CDR3 is CASSYPRTGSGNNQPQHF. CDR3 DNA sequence: TGTGCCAGCAGTTACCCTCGGACAGGAAGTGGGAACAATCAGCCCCAGCATTTT. This chain uses TRBV6-2 or TRBV6-3 with TRBJ1-5; 7 nucleotides match TRBD1. CDR1 and CDR2 from the germline V gene are MNHEY and SVGEGT. This CDR3 region has 18 residues. Germline trimming cut 2 bases from V and 3 bases from J; bases unmatched to any gene: 13.

The rearrangement joins TRBV5-4 to TRBJ1-2; TRBD1 agrees at 8 bases. Per germline, CDR1 SGHNT and CDR2 YYREEE (reference sequence). The CDR3 has 16 amino acids. Losses at the gene ends were 3 bases for V and 4 bases for J; bases not matched to a gene: 11. The CDR3 region is CASSSRQGQVSYGYTF. The CDR3 DNA follows: TGTGCCAGCAGCTCTCGACAGGGGCAGGTCAGCTATGGCTACACCTTC. The complete variable domain, with remaining parts taken from reference TRBV5-4 and TRBJ1-2, reads ETGVTQSPTHLIKTRGQQVTLRCSSQSGHNTVSWYQQALGQGPQFIFQYYREEENGRGNFPPRFSGLQFPNYSSELNVNALELDDSALYLCASSSRQGQVSYGYTFGSGTRLTVV.

This chain links TRBV6-5 with TRBJ1-2, with TRBD1 identical over 9 bases. This CDR3 comprises 13 residues. V dropped 7 bases and J dropped 8; count of bases not matched to a gene: 8. The germline gives CDR1 MNHEY, CDR2 SVGAGI. The CDR3 nucleotides read TGTGCCAGCACCTTCACACAGGGGGCGGGCTACACCTTC. Translated, it gives CASTFTQGAGYTF.

The chain joins TRBV7-2 to TRBJ2-1; weak D call: TRBD2 (5 bases). CDR1 and CDR2 from the germline V gene are SGHTA and FQGNSA. The CDR3 has 16 residues. V lost 4 bases, J lost 1 base, and 14 bases lay in between. CDR3 sequence (DNA): TGTGCCAGCAGCTCGGACTGGCCGGGTTCCTACAATGAGCAGTTCTTC. As protein: CASSSDWPGSYNEQFF.

The V and J genes are TRBV18 and TRBJ1-5, with 8 bases matching TRBD1. Germline V lookup: CDR1 KGHSH, CDR2 LQKENI. This CDR3 has 16 residues. V was clipped by 1 base and J by 1 base; unmatched bases: 3. In DNA form, the CDR3 reads TGTGCCAGCTCACCACTCGGACAGGGAAGCAATCAGCCCCAGCATTTT. Its protein is CASSPLGQGSNQPQHF. Complete variable domain (other parts from reference TRBV18 and TRBJ1-5): NAGVMQNPRHLVRRRGQEARLRCSPMKGHSHVYWYRQLPEEGLKFMVYLQKENIIDESGMPKERFSAEFPKEGPSILRIQQVVRGDSAAYFCASSPLGQGSNQPQHFGDGTRLSIL.

This clone has just a few counts. The chain couples TRBV2 to TRBJ1-4; the D is unclear. Germline CDR1 is SNHLY and CDR2 is FYNNEI. The V and J ends lost 7 bases and 4 bases respectively, with 10 bases between them. The length of the CDR3 is 13 residues. The CDR3 region has the DNA TGTGCCAGCAACGGCGGTTATAATGAAAAACTGTTTTTT. This encodes CASNGGYNEKLFF.

A single count supports this clone. The chain is built from TRBV16 and TRBJ2-2; TRBD2 matches 10 bases. CDR3 length equals 15 residues. Germline lookup yields CDR1 KGHSY and CDR2 FQNENV. V was pared by 4 bases and J by 6 bases, with 5 bases of the junction left unmatched. The CDR3 reads CASSPIAGGAGELFF. The CDR3 DNA is TGTGCCAGCAGCCCGATAGCGGGAGGCGCCGGGGAGCTGTTTTTT. Variable domain in full (rest from reference TRBV16 and TRBJ2-2): GEEVAQTPKHLVRGEGQKAKLYCAPIKGHSYVFWYQQVLKNEFKFLISFQNENVFDETGMPKERFSAKCLPNSPCSLEIQATKLEDSAVYFCASSPIAGGAGELFFGEGSRLTVL.

V gene TRBV7-2 combines with J gene TRBJ1-1; 12 bases line up with TRBD1. The CDR3 loop spans 17 amino acids. Unmatched junction bases numbered 7, after V lost 0 bases and J lost 5 bases. CDR1 is SGHTA, CDR2 FQGNSA, per germline. The CDR3: CASSLAGTGGAKTEAFF. DNA for the CDR3: TGTGCCAGCAGCTTAGCGGGGACAGGGGGCGCGAAAACTGAAGCTTTCTTT.

The rearrangement uses TRBV4-2 and TRBJ1-2; D is possibly TRBD1 (6 bases). The CDR3 length is 15 residues. Per germline, CDR1 LGHNA and CDR2 YNFKEQ. The ends were cut back, 1 base at V and 0 bases at J, with 9 bases in the middle. CDR3 DNA sequence: TGTGCCAGCAGCCAAGCACAGGGACCTAACTATGGCTACACCTTC. Translation: CASSQAQGPNYGYTF.

The chain couples TRBV25-1 to TRBJ1-1, with D hard to call. The CDR3 consists of 13 residues. V lost 4 bases and J lost 4, with 10 bases in between. Germline CDR1 reads MGHDK; CDR2 reads SYGVNS. The CDR3 nucleotides are TGTGCCAGCAGTGGTCCGACGGGCACTGAAGCTTTCTTT. It is translated as CASSGPTGTEAFF.

The V call is TRBV24-1, the J call TRBJ2-2; D remains ambiguous. Trimming shortened V by 0 bases and J by 5 bases, and 3 bases separated the two germline ends. Germline V gives CDR1 KGHDR, CDR2 SFDVKD. The length of the CDR3 is 13 residues. CDR3 DNA sequence: TGTGCCACCAGTGATTTGTATACCGGGGAGCTGTTTTTT. Translating it yields CATSDLYTGELFF.

The chain carries TRBV6-2 or TRBV6-3 and TRBJ1-2; 7 nucleotides match TRBD1. Trimming cost V 2 bases and J 5 bases; bases outside gene matches: 8. Germline V lookup: CDR1 MNHEY, CDR2 SVGEGT. The CDR3 is 15 amino acids. CDR3 protein: CASSYNRGAGYGYTF. The CDR3 region has the DNA TGTGCCAGCAGTTACAACAGGGGTGCGGGGTATGGCTACACCTTC.

The V and J genes are TRBV7-9 and TRBJ1-2; possible D gene TRBD1, 5 bases. This CDR3 comprises 18 residues. Germline V gene data show CDR1 as SEHNR and CDR2 as FQNEAQ (reference sequence). Deletions cut 4 bases from V and 3 bases from J, with 24 bases between. CDR3 region: CASSSNYGAPEGYYGYTF. As DNA, the CDR3 is TGTGCCAGCAGCTCCAACTACGGGGCCCCGGAGGGGTACTATGGCTACACCTTC.

This clone came up a few times. The rearrangement links TRBV12-5 to TRBJ2-1; 8 bases map to TRBD2. The trim removed 5 bases at V and 5 bases at J, leaving 8 bases unmatched. Germline V lookup: CDR1 LGHNT, CDR2 FRNRAP. This CDR3 is built from 15 residues. CDR3 coding DNA: TGTGCTAGTGGTCTTCGACTAGCGCCGAACAATGAGCAGTTCTTC. Protein: CASGLRLAPNNEQFF.

The chain couples TRBV19 to TRBJ1-1; D gene unclear. The germline gives CDR1 LNHDA, CDR2 SQIVND (reference sequence). This CDR3 is built from 13 residues. Trimming cost V 6 bases and J 1 base, with 9 bases left between them. CDR3 sequence reads: CASSKTENTEAFF. The CDR3 coding sequence is TGTGCCAGTAGCAAAACAGAGAACACTGAAGCTTTCTTT.

The J gene is TRBJ1-1, the V gene TRBV30; TRBD1 might be the D (6 bases). Germline values: CDR1 GTSNPN, CDR2 SVGIG (reference sequence). The germline V and J ends were trimmed by 5 bases and 6 bases, with 22 bases remaining between them. The CDR3 runs 15 residues. The CDR3 loop is CAWGRFDRFLPEAFF. CDR3 DNA: TGTGCCTGGGGAAGATTTGACAGGTTCTTACCTGAAGCTTTCTTT.

The chain uses TRBV27 and TRBJ2-1; D perhaps matches TRBD2 (5 bases). The V end lost 7 bases, the J end lost 10 bases, and 23 bases lay between the germline ends. The V gene's germline CDR1 is MNHEY and CDR2 SMNVEV (reference sequence). The CDR3 covers 15 residues. This CDR3 reads CASTLGPPRDGEQFF. CDR3 sequence (DNA): TGTGCCAGCACCCTTGGTCCCCCTCGGGATGGCGAGCAGTTCTTC.

The genes are TRBV2 and TRBJ2-7; perhaps TRBD2 as D (5 bases). Trimming removed 6 bases at V and 11 bases at J, with 20 bases between. The germline V gene encodes CDR1 SNHLY and CDR2 FYNNEI. The CDR3 is 13 amino acids. Here the CDR3 DNA reads TGTGCCAGCAGGGATGGGTACCCTACGAGGGAGTACTTC. It is translated as CASRDGYPTREYF.

The J gene is TRBJ1-5, the V gene TRBV2, with TRBD1 identical over 8 bases. J was trimmed by 4 bases and V by 3 bases; bases with no gene match: 2. In germline, CDR1 is SNHLY, CDR2 FYNNEI. There are 14 residues in the CDR3. CDR3: CASSDRGHNQPQHF. DNA for the CDR3: TGTGCCAGCAGTGACAGGGGGCATAATCAGCCCCAGCATTTT.

The chain employs TRBV19 and TRBJ1-5, with D possibly being TRBD1 (5 bases). This CDR3 is built from 12 residues. Trimming shortened V by 5 bases and J by 4 bases, and 6 bases separated the two germline ends. Germline V lookup: CDR1 LNHDA, CDR2 SQIVND (reference sequence). Here the CDR3 DNA reads TGTGCCAGTAGTCCAGGGAATCAGCCCCAGCATTTT. This codes for CASSPGNQPQHF.

The genes are TRBV29-1 and TRBJ1-3; no clear D gene. The CDR3 consists of 13 residues. Germline CDR1 reads SQVTM; CDR2 reads ANQGSEA. Trimming shortened V by 5 bases and J by 2 bases, and 10 bases separated the two germline ends. DNA of the CDR3: TGCAGCGTTTCAGAGAGCGCTGGAAACACCATATATTTT. It codes for CSVSESAGNTIYF.